Listed below are T cell receptor beta chains from one sample, sequenced in a study of cytomegalovirus exposure and HLA in healthy donors. Sequencing was performed with immunoSEQ multiplex PCR; in TCRdb, only in-frame clones are kept and a portion is missing. The sample carries 90,000 to 100,000 clones, about 88% recorded once. The sample was PBMCs. The source of these receptors is a man in his late teens or twenties in good health and CMV-seropositive. Both conserved end residues are part of each CDR3. A D gene is named only where the DNA matches it firmly. Clone size is not always given. Where it is, it says once, few, many or a class for expanded clones.

size	V	J	D	length	CDR3	DNA
NA	TRBV4-3	TRBJ1-2	NA	16	CASSQDARQNYYGYTF	TGCGCCAGCAGCCAAGATGCCCGACAGAACTACTATGGCTACACCTTC
NA	TRBV28	TRBJ2-3	NA	13	CASSPQTTDTQYF	TGTGCCAGCAGCCCTCAAACTACAGATACGCAGTATTTT
NA	TRBV15	TRBJ1-1	NA	13	CATSRAASTEAFF	TGTGCCACCAGCAGAGCCGCGTCCACTGAAGCTTTCTTT
NA	TRBV15	TRBJ2-3	NA	17	CATSRDISLASGDTQYF	TGTGCCACCAGCAGAGATATTAGTTTGGCGTCAGGAGATACGCAGTATTTT
NA	TRBV7-3	TRBJ2-2	TRBD2	22	CASSLFPPGLAGVLPSTGELFF	TGTGCCAGCAGCTTATTCCCCCCGGGACTAGCGGGGGTCCTTCCTAGCACCGGGGAGCTGTTTTTT
NA	TRBV6-5	TRBJ2-7	NA	16	CASSYSKLDSSYEQYF	TGTGCCAGCAGTTACTCGAAGCTGGACAGTTCCTACGAGCAGTACTTC
NA	TRBV25-1	TRBJ2-7	NA	15	CASSESQGRRLEQYF	TGTGCCAGCAGTGAATCCCAGGGGCGGCGACTTGAGCAGTACTTC
NA	TRBV4-3	TRBJ2-2	NA	16	CASSHTGRGSTGELFF	TGCGCCAGCAGCCACACTGGCAGGGGTAGCACCGGGGAGCTGTTTTTT
NA	TRBV4-1	TRBJ1-2	NA	15	CASSQALSPNYGYTF	TGCGCCAGCAGCCAAGCCTTGTCCCCTAACTATGGCTACACCTTC
NA	TRBV11-1	TRBJ2-2	TRBD2	17	CASSTRLAGVDTGELFF	TGTGCCAGCAGCACCAGACTAGCGGGGGTCGACACCGGGGAGCTGTTTTTT
few	TRBV5-1	TRBJ1-1	NA	12	CASSSGSAEAFF	TGCGCCAGCAGCTCAGGATCGGCTGAAGCTTTCTTT
NA	TRBV6-5	TRBJ2-7	TRBD1	13	CASSYGQGLEQYF	TGTGCCAGCAGTTACGGACAGGGGCTCGAGCAGTACTTC
NA	TRBV9	TRBJ2-2	NA	17	CASCPSPGGPNTGELFF	TGTGCCAGCTGCCCGTCCCCCGGGGGGCCGAACACCGGGGAGCTGTTTTTT
NA	TRBV28	TRBJ2-3	NA	15	CASTQGDRSTDTQYF	TGTGCCAGCACTCAAGGAGACCGGAGCACAGATACGCAGTATTTT
NA	TRBV28	TRBJ2-1	NA	14	CASSLLDSYNEQFF	TGTGCCAGCAGTTTACTTGACAGTTACAATGAGCAGTTCTTC
NA	TRBV5-1	TRBJ1-3	NA	15	CASSWGEGSGNTIYF	TGCGCCAGCAGCTGGGGAGAGGGATCCGGAAACACCATATATTTT
NA	TRBV10-1	TRBJ2-3	TRBD2	15	CASSGTSYGTDTQYF	TGCGCCAGCAGTGGGACTAGCTACGGCACAGATACGCAGTATTTT
NA	TRBV27	TRBJ1-5	TRBD1	14	CASSRTGKNQPQHF	TGTGCCAGCAGTCGGACAGGGAAAAATCAGCCCCAGCATTTT
NA	TRBV7-9	TRBJ2-1	TRBD2	16	CASTQGVSGGDNEQFF	TGTGCCAGCACCCAGGGGGTCAGCGGGGGGGACAATGAGCAGTTCTTC
NA	TRBV9	TRBJ1-4	NA	13	CASSGAVGEKLFF	TGTGCCAGCAGCGGGGCCGTGGGCGAAAAACTGTTTTTT
NA	TRBV19	TRBJ1-2	TRBD1	16	CASSHSTGTLNYGYTF	TGTGCCAGTAGCCATTCGACAGGGACCCTAAACTATGGCTACACCTTC
few	TRBV6-8	TRBJ2-7	TRBD2	15	CARKKTSFHLYEQYF	TGTGCCCGCAAAAAGACTAGCTTCCATCTCTACGAGCAGTACTTC
NA	TRBV5-1	TRBJ2-7	TRBD1	13	CASSFGTGYEQYF	TGCGCCAGCAGCTTCGGGACAGGCTACGAGCAGTACTTC
NA	TRBV7-9	TRBJ2-2	NA	16	CASSYLPGLNTGELFF	TGTGCCAGCAGCTACCTCCCGGGACTGAACACCGGGGAGCTGTTTTTT
NA	TRBV2	TRBJ1-4	TRBD1	15	CASSERTGGWEKLFF	TGTGCCAGCAGTGAACGGACAGGGGGCTGGGAAAAACTGTTTTTT
NA	TRBV6-4	TRBJ2-1	TRBD2	15	CASSASGGAAYEQFF	TGTGCCAGCAGTGCGTCGGGGGGGGCGGCTTATGAGCAGTTCTTC